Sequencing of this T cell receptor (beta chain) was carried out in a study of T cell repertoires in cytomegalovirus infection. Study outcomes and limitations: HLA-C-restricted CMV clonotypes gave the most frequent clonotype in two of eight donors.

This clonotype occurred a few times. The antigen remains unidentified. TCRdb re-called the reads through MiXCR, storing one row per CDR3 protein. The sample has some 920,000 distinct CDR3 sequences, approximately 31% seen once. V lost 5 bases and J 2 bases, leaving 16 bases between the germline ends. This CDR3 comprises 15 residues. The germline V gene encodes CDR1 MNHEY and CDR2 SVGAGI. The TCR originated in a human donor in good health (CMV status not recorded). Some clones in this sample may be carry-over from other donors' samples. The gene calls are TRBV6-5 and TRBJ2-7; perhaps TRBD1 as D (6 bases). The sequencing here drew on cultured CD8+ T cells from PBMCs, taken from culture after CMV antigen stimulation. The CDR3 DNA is TGTGCCAGCAGTCCTCGACAGGTCCCCACCTACGAGCAGTACGTC. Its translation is CASSPRQVPTYEQYV.